This passage covers 30 T cell receptor beta chains from one sample sequenced in a study of coeliac disease (dated by TCRdb to between 2020 and 2023). The protocol used for the library was the immunoSEQ multiplex PCR assay. Here the immuneACCESS table is served through TCRdb, limited to in-frame sequences with V and J called. Missing clones are a known gap in these copies; in checked studies unresolved V genes cover under half, and the rest lacks a known reason. The sample table holds thousands of clones, of which 69% were seen once. The ten largest clones take up approximately 15% of the sample. Sequencing used lymphocytes from the gut lamina propria. Interpreted using the paper, the cell subset or site label stands for: lamina propria cell (LPC) fraction of small intestinal biopsy. Receptors were obtained from a woman aged 40 to 49.

This clone was counted a few times. This same CDR3 is encoded by further DNA sequences in the sample. In DNA, the CDR3 is TGTGCCAGCAGCGCTCGGGACAGAACCTACAATGAGCAGTTCTTC. Protein product: CASSARDRTYNEQFF. The V gene is TRBV9, the J gene TRBJ2-1, with TRBD1 identical over 7 bases. CDR3 size: 15 residues. Germline V gives CDR1 SGDLS, CDR2 YYNGEE. The ends lost 3 bases at V and 2 bases at J; junction bases unmatched: 5.

This clone was found once. The V call is TRBV4-3, the J call TRBJ2-5; 12 bases fit TRBD1. The germline CDR1 and CDR2 sequences are LGHNA and YSLEER. Trimming cost V 3 bases and J 6 bases; bases outside gene matches: 8. This CDR3 has 16 residues. This CDR3 is CASSQLGTGGRKTQYF. CDR3 nucleotides: TGCGCCAGCAGCCAGCTAGGGACAGGGGGCCGGAAGACCCAGTACTTC.

In its sample, this clone was seen once. Its ends do not fully match the called genes, so a read error is possible. V gene TRBV5-1 combines with J gene TRBJ2-1; D uncertain. CDR1 and CDR2 (germline): SGHRS, YFSETQ. This CDR3 contains 13 residues. CDR3 coding DNA: TGCGCCAGCAGCTTGCCCTCCTCCAATGAGCAGTTCTTC. Protein: CASSLPSSNEQFF.

With regard to this clone: Compared with germline, one end of the junction differs, possibly owing to a read error. The chain couples TRBV2 to TRBJ1-1; a weak D match, TRBD1 (6 bases). Germline V CDR1 and CDR2: SNHLY, FYNNEI. This CDR3 comprises 13 residues. CDR3 nucleotides: TGTGCCAGCAGGGACAGTGGGAACACTGAAGCTTCCTTT. Translated: CASRDSGNTEASF.

The count of this clone is one. This chain joins TRBV9 and TRBJ2-1; 9 bases agree with TRBD2. V dropped 0 bases and J dropped 9; count of bases not matched to a gene: 16. CDR3 length equals 18 residues. Looked up from germline, CDR1 is SGDLS and CDR2 is YYNGEE. The CDR3 nucleotides are TGTGCCAGCAGCGTAGTGGGTAGGGTGGCTAGCGGGATGACTGAGCAGTTCTTC. Its protein is CASSVVGRVASGMTEQFF. The full variable domain, rest sourced from reference TRBV9 and TRBJ2-1, is DSGVTQTPKHLITATGQRVTLRCSPRSGDLSVYWYQQSLDQGLQFLIQYYNGEERAKGNILERFSAQQFPDLHSELNLSSLELGDSALYFCASSVVGRVASGMTEQFFGPGTRLTVL.

The V call is TRBV5-1, the J call TRBJ1-4, with 7 nucleotides matching TRBD1. The germline CDR1 and CDR2 sequences are SGHRS and YFSETQ. This CDR3 is 17 amino acids long. Trimming removed 1 base from V and 0 bases from J; junction bases left unmatched: 6. CDR3 nucleotides: TGCGCCAGCAGCTTGACGGGACAGCTTGCAACTAATGAAAAACTGTTTTTT. Amino acids: CASSLTGQLATNEKLFF.

Regarding this clone: Other DNA sequences in this specimen translate into the identical CDR3. This rearrangement joins TRBV7-9 to TRBJ2-5; D is perhaps TRBD1 (6 bases). The CDR3 spans 14 residues. Per the germline V gene, CDR1 is SEHNR and CDR2 is FQNEAQ (reference sequence). Deletions cut 1 base from V and 2 bases from J, with 8 bases between. CDR3 protein: CASSLGRGQETQYF. The DNA for the CDR3 is TGTGCCAGCAGCTTAGGCAGGGGTCAAGAGACCCAGTACTTC. Full variable domain (missing parts from reference TRBV7-9 and TRBJ2-5): DTGVSQNPRHKITKRGQNVTFRCDPISEHNRLYWYRQTLGQGPEFLTYFQNEAQLEKSRLLSDRFSAERPKGSFSTLEIQRTEQGDSAMYLCASSLGRGQETQYFGPGTRLLVL.

The chain combines TRBV19 with TRBJ2-1; no clear D. Trimming pared 1 base from V and 6 bases from J, leaving 16 bases between. The germline V gene has CDR1 LNHDA and CDR2 SQIVND (reference sequence). This CDR3 region has 16 residues. DNA of the CDR3: TGTGCCAGTAGTATAGGAATGGAGTATGGCGGCAATGAGCAGTTCTTC. This codes for CASSIGMEYGGNEQFF. Full variable domain (missing parts from reference TRBV19 and TRBJ2-1): DGGITQSPKYLFRKEGQNVTLSCEQNLNHDAMYWYRQDPGQGLRLIYYSQIVNDFQKGDIAEGYSVSREKKESFPLTVTSAQKNPTAFYLCASSIGMEYGGNEQFFGPGTRLTVL.

The chain is built from TRBV2 and TRBJ2-3, with TRBD2 identical over 8 bases. Germline trimming cut 2 bases from V and 3 bases from J; bases unmatched to any gene: 4. The germline gives CDR1 SNHLY, CDR2 FYNNEI. This CDR3 is 15 amino acids long. CDR3: CASSEPGGGTDTQYF. CDR3 DNA sequence: TGTGCCAGCAGTGAACCGGGAGGGGGTACAGATACGCAGTATTTT.

This chain uses TRBV7-2 with TRBJ1-1; D gene unclear. The CDR3 runs to 12 residues. Trimming pared 3 bases from V and 10 bases from J, leaving 12 bases between. CDR1 is SGHTA and CDR2 is FQGNSA in the germline V gene. CDR3 loop: CASSFERSVAFF. In nucleotides, the CDR3 is TGTGCCAGCAGCTTTGAGAGGTCCGTAGCTTTCTTT.

This chain connects TRBV5-4 to TRBJ1-1; 9 nucleotides agree with TRBD1. CDR1 is SGHNT, CDR2 YYREEE, per germline (reference sequence). Germline trimming cut 4 bases from V and 1 base from J; bases unmatched to any gene: 5. The CDR3 runs 15 residues. This CDR3 reads CASSPRDRENTEAFF. DNA for the CDR3: TGTGCCAGCAGCCCCCGGGACAGGGAGAACACTGAAGCTTTCTTT.

The V gene is TRBV4-3, the J gene TRBJ2-3; TRBD2 matches at 14 bases. CDR1 is LGHNA, CDR2 YSLEER, per germline. The CDR3 consists of 18 residues. With 5 bases clipped from V and 1 base from J, the junction kept 8 bases outside the gene matches. This chain's CDR3 is CASSDGTSGSRGTDTQYF. The CDR3 region has the DNA TGCGCCAGCAGCGATGGGACTAGCGGGAGTAGGGGCACAGATACGCAGTATTTT.

This clone was recorded a few times. This chain links TRBV28 with TRBJ2-3; the D is unclear. Trimming removed 3 bases at V and 0 bases at J, with 10 bases between. This CDR3 has 15 residues. CDR1 is MDHEN, CDR2 SYDVKM, per germline. The CDR3, as DNA: TGTGCCAGCAGTTTCTCCGGTTTAAGCACAGATACGCAGTATTTT. Its translation: CASSFSGLSTDTQYF.

The V and J genes are TRBV5-1 and TRBJ1-1; perhaps TRBD1 as D (5 bases). Per the germline V gene, CDR1 is SGHRS and CDR2 is YFSETQ. This CDR3 contains 14 residues. Trimming left V 3 bases short and J 5 bases short, with 14 bases between. The CDR3 coding sequence is TGCGCCAGCAGCTCCACAGGATCGAGAACTGAAGCTTTCTTT. This gives the protein CASSSTGSRTEAFF. Together with reference TRBV5-1 and TRBJ1-1, the CDR3 gives the full variable domain: KAGVTQTPRYLIKTRGQQVTLSCSPISGHRSVSWYQQTPGQGLQFLFEYFSETQRNKGNFPGRFSGRQFSNSRSEMNVSTLELGDSALYLCASSSTGSRTEAFFGQGTRLTVV.

This rearrangement joins TRBV5-8 to TRBJ2-2, with 12 bases matching TRBD2. The CDR3 loop spans 20 amino acids. Germline CDR1 and CDR2: SGHTS and YDEGEE. Trimming cost V 3 bases and J 2 bases; bases outside gene matches: 14. The CDR3 loop is CASSSNIGTSGRPNTGELFF. CDR3 sequence (DNA): TGTGCCAGCAGCTCAAATATAGGGACTAGCGGGCGACCTAACACCGGGGAGCTGTTTTTT.

The chain combines TRBV19 with TRBJ1-4; 7 nucleotides agree with TRBD1. The CDR3 runs to 13 residues. The V segment lost 5 bases and the J segment 14 bases; nucleotides outside the gene matches: 11. The germline V gene has CDR1 LNHDA and CDR2 SQIVND (reference sequence). The CDR3 protein is CASSERQGTVLFF. CDR3 coding DNA: TGTGCCAGTAGTGAACGACAGGGAACCGTTCTGTTTTTT.

The chain couples TRBV21-1 to TRBJ1-1. TRBV21-1 is flagged as a pseudogene. The CDR3 runs to 17 residues. The CDR3 loop is CASSKGVARGWDTEAFF. The CDR3, as DNA: TGTGCCAGCAGCAAAGGGGTTGCTCGGGGATGGGACACTGAAGCTTTCTTT.

The J gene is TRBJ2-7, the V gene TRBV27; a possible D gene is TRBD2 (7 bases). This CDR3 is built from 15 residues. The V end was cut by 9 bases, the J end by 1 base, with 19 bases between. Germline V gene lookup returns CDR1 MNHEY and CDR2 SMNVEV (reference sequence). CDR3 region: CASWGVRGQSYEQYF. The DNA of the CDR3 is TGTGCCAGTTGGGGCGTGCGGGGGCAATCCTACGAGCAGTACTTC.

The genes are TRBV30 and TRBJ2-3, with 9 bases matching TRBD2. Trimming removed 8 bases from V and 2 bases from J; junction bases left unmatched: 5. This CDR3 contains 13 residues. Germline-derived CDR1 and CDR2 are GTSNPN and SVGIG (reference sequence). In DNA form, the CDR3 reads TGTGCCCGCCGGACTAGCGTCACAGATACGCAGTATTTT. Residues: CARRTSVTDTQYF.

This clone has only a few counts. The CDR3 loop reads CAISEGSTWAPNYGYTF. DNA for the CDR3: TGTGCCATCAGTGAGGGCTCGACATGGGCTCCCAACTATGGCTACACCTTC. V and J are TRBV10-3 and TRBJ1-2; no firm D call. Germline values: CDR1 ENHRY, CDR2 SYGVKD. CDR3 length equals 17 residues. V lost 2 bases and J 2 bases, leaving 18 bases between the germline ends.

Of note for this clone: At one end the junction does not follow the germline gene, possibly because of a read error. The chain recombines TRBV7-7 with TRBJ2-5; D possibly corresponds to TRBD2 (6 bases). The germline CDR1 and CDR2 sequences are SSHAT and FNYEAQ (reference sequence). CDR3 length: 16 residues. The CDR3 DNA reads as TGTGCTAGCAGCTTAGGGTATATTGGGGGAGGAGAGACCCAGTACTTC. Amino acid sequence: CASSLGYIGGGETQYF.

This chain links TRBV4-2 with TRBJ2-1; TRBD2 agrees at 10 bases. CDR3 size: 15 residues. Looked up from germline, CDR1 is LGHNA and CDR2 is YNFKEQ. After removal of 2 bases from V and 4 bases from J, the junction contained 2 bases not matched to a gene. The chain's CDR3 is CASSQLLAGYNEQFF. The CDR3 DNA reads as TGTGCCAGCAGCCAACTACTAGCGGGGTACAATGAGCAGTTCTTC.

CDR3 in DNA: TGTGCCAGTAGTACCCTGACAGGGGCAGAAGAGACCCAGTACTTC. Translated: CASSTLTGAEETQYF. The V call is TRBV19, the J call TRBJ2-5, with 8 bases identical to TRBD1. The V gene's germline CDR1 is LNHDA and CDR2 SQIVND (reference sequence). The CDR3 covers 15 residues. The V and J ends lost 4 bases and 3 bases, in that order; junction bases with no gene match: 7.

The chain links TRBV6-6 to TRBJ2-7; 15 nucleotides agree with TRBD2. Germline CDR1 MNHNY, CDR2 SVGAGI (reference sequence). The CDR3 totals 16 residues. The junction had 2 bases not matched to a gene; V was cut back by 0 bases and J by 5 bases. The CDR3 nucleotides are TGTGCCAGCAGTTACTCGGGACTAGCGGGAGGAAACGAGCAGTACTTC. Translation: CASSYSGLAGGNEQYF.

This clone was counted only a few times. The V and J genes are TRBV28 and TRBJ2-2; D is perhaps TRBD2 (6 bases). The CDR3 extends over 16 amino acids. The V end was cut by 7 bases, the J end by 0 bases, with 15 bases between. The germline CDR1 and CDR2 sequences are MDHEN and SYDVKM. The CDR3 loop is CASKITSTSNTGELFF. The CDR3, as DNA: TGTGCCAGCAAAATTACTAGCACTTCGAACACCGGGGAGCTGTTTTTT.

The chain employs TRBV9 and TRBJ2-3; the D gene is possibly TRBD2 (5 bases). Between the trimmed V and J ends, which lost 1 base and 6 bases, there was a span of 12 bases. CDR1 and CDR2 from the germline V gene are SGDLS and YYNGEE. The CDR3 loop spans 14 amino acids. The CDR3 reads CASSVFESGDTQYF. The CDR3 nucleotides read TGTGCCAGCAGCGTATTCGAGTCGGGGGATACGCAGTATTTT.

V usage is TRBV5-1 and J usage is TRBJ1-4, with 7 bases fitting TRBD1. Looked up from germline, CDR1 is SGHRS and CDR2 is YFSETQ. The CDR3 totals 14 residues. V was clipped by 0 bases and J by 7 bases; unmatched bases: 3. CDR3 nucleotides: TGCGCCAGCAGCTTGGCAGGGGGTTTTGAAAAACTGTTTTTT. As protein: CASSLAGGFEKLFF. The variable domain in full, completed from reference TRBV5-1 and TRBJ1-4, reads KAGVTQTPRYLIKTRGQQVTLSCSPISGHRSVSWYQQTPGQGLQFLFEYFSETQRNKGNFPGRFSGRQFSNSRSEMNVSTLELGDSALYLCASSLAGGFEKLFFGSGTQLSVL.

This clone was picked up a small number of times. The chain joins TRBV7-6 to TRBJ2-1; the D gene is possibly TRBD1 (6 bases). V was trimmed by 1 base and J by 9 bases, leaving 19 bases between them. Germline CDR1 SGHVS, CDR2 FNYEAQ. The CDR3 totals 16 residues. CDR3 bases: TGTGCCAGCAGCTTAGACCCTAACACAGGGTTACGTGAGCAGTTCTTC. Translated: CASSLDPNTGLREQFF.

The chain links TRBV19 to TRBJ1-5; D remains unclear. Per the germline V gene, CDR1 is LNHDA and CDR2 is SQIVND (reference sequence). CDR3 length: 15 amino acids. Trimming removed 3 bases at V and 0 bases at J, with 9 bases between. The CDR3 sequence is CASSMTSNSNQPQHF. Written as DNA, the CDR3 is TGTGCCAGTAGTATGACATCAAATAGCAATCAGCCCCAGCATTTT. The entire variable domain, with the rest obtained from reference TRBV19 and TRBJ1-5, is as follows: DGGITQSPKYLFRKEGQNVTLSCEQNLNHDAMYWYRQDPGQGLRLIYYSQIVNDFQKGDIAEGYSVSREKKESFPLTVTSAQKNPTAFYLCASSMTSNSNQPQHFGDGTRLSIL.

The chain carries TRBV7-8 and TRBJ1-3; D uncertain. Germline V CDR1 and CDR2: SGHVS, FQNEAQ. The V end lost 2 bases, the J end lost 0 bases, and 11 bases lay between the germline ends. The CDR3 sequence is 16 residues long. The CDR3 loop is CASSLIPLSSGNTIYF. CDR3 bases: TGTGCCAGCAGCTTAATCCCACTGAGCTCTGGAAACACCATATATTTT.